This T cell receptor beta chain was identified in a study of T cells after yellow fever vaccination. The study's findings and limits: Overlap between CD4 and CD8 compartments was detected for a small share of clonotypes. Post-booster repertoires again held most primary-vaccination clones (about 95% CD4, about 88% CD8). Abundant contaminating clonotypes from the bulk population could appear in FACS-sorted repertoires.

TCRdb re-analysed the 5' RACE reads in MiXCR, keeping a single row per CDR3 protein. The sample holds over 300,000 distinct CDR3 sequences; 4.1% are singletons and the top ten take around 24%. This clonotype was detected a few times. Its antigen is not known. CDR1 is SGHNT and CDR2 is YYREEE in the germline V gene (reference sequence). This CDR3 comprises 15 residues. Between the trimmed V and J ends, which lost 5 bases and 1 base, there was a span of 13 bases. V gene TRBV5-4 combines with J gene TRBJ1-5; D is possibly TRBD1 (6 bases). The source of this sequence is a man younger than 35 who received the YFV17D yellow fever vaccine. Here the sequenced sample was PBMCs, taken 5 days after the yellow fever booster vaccination. CDR3 nucleotide sequence: TGTGCCAGCAGTCCGGGGGGGACAAGCAATCAGCCCCAGCATTTT. Amino acid sequence: CASSPGGTSNQPQHF.